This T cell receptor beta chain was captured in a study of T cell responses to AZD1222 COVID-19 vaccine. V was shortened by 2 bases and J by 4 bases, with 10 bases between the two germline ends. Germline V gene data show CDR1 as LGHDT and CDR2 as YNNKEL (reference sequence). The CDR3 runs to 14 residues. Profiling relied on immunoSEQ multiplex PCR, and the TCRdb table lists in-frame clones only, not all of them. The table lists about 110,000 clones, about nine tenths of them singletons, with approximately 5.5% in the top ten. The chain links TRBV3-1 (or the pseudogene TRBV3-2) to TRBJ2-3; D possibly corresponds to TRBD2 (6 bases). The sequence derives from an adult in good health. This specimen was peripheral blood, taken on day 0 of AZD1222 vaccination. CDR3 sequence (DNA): TGTGCCAGCAGCCAACCGGGACTCCCAGATACGCAGTATTTT. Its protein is CASSQPGLPDTQYF.